A selection of T cell receptor beta chains follows, all from one sample in a study of T cell changes during pregnancy in multiple sclerosis. Libraries were prepared by immunoSEQ multiplex PCR; TCRdb keeps only in-frame clonotypes and omits some of them. The table lists 75,000 to 100,000 clones, just over 90% of them singletons. Sequences were derived from peripheral blood, sampled in the second trimester of pregnancy. The receptors come from a female donor in good health, enrolled as a control in a pregnancy study. Each CDR3 is given with its conserved first and last residue. The order of the fields is CDR3 protein, CDR3 DNA, D gene, clone size, V gene, J gene. The D gene is left open where the match is weak. For some rows the clone size is stated as once, few or many, or as a class when expanded; others skip it.

cdr3_aa: CASSTGNNQPQHF; cdr3_nt: TGTGCCAGCAGCACAGGGAACAATCAGCCCCAGCATTTT; d_call: NA; clone_size: NA; v_call: TRBV6-4; j_call: TRBJ1-5
cdr3_aa: CTSSQWIIAGENNEQFF; cdr3_nt: TGCACCAGCAGCCAATGGATTATAGCGGGGGAGAACAATGAGCAGTTCTTC; d_call: NA; clone_size: NA; v_call: TRBV1; j_call: TRBJ2-1
cdr3_aa: CASSLSTGSYGYTF; cdr3_nt: TGTGCCAGCAGTTTATCTACCGGGAGTTATGGCTACACCTTC; d_call: NA; clone_size: NA; v_call: TRBV27; j_call: TRBJ1-2
cdr3_aa: CASSLAGQGERGQYF; cdr3_nt: TGCGCCAGCAGCTTGGCGGGACAGGGGGAAAGGGGGCAGTACTTC; d_call: TRBD1; clone_size: NA; v_call: TRBV5-1; j_call: TRBJ2-7
cdr3_aa: CASKVRQTDTQYF; cdr3_nt: TGTGCCAGCAAGGTACGACAGACAGATACGCAGTATTTT; d_call: NA; clone_size: NA; v_call: TRBV2; j_call: TRBJ2-3
cdr3_aa: CASRKGILAGSEQFF; cdr3_nt: TGTGCCAGCAGAAAGGGGATTCTAGCGGGGAGTGAGCAGTTCTTC; d_call: TRBD2; clone_size: once; v_call: TRBV6-5; j_call: TRBJ2-1
cdr3_aa: CASSLPPGTDTQYF; cdr3_nt: TGTGCCAGCAGTTTACCGCCGGGCACAGATACGCAGTATTTT; d_call: NA; clone_size: NA; v_call: TRBV27; j_call: TRBJ2-3
cdr3_aa: CASSMSGSRYNEQFF; cdr3_nt: TGTGCCAGTAGTATGAGCGGGAGTCGATACAATGAGCAGTTCTTC; d_call: TRBD2; clone_size: few; v_call: TRBV19; j_call: TRBJ2-1
cdr3_aa: CASSYDRGRTEAFF; cdr3_nt: TGTGCCAGTTCCTACGACAGGGGAAGGACTGAAGCTTTCTTT; d_call: TRBD1; clone_size: NA; v_call: TRBV19; j_call: TRBJ1-1
cdr3_aa: CASSRPGTGNTEAFF; cdr3_nt: TGTGCCAGCAGCCGACCCGGGACAGGGAACACTGAAGCTTTCTTT; d_call: TRBD1; clone_size: NA; v_call: TRBV28; j_call: TRBJ1-1
cdr3_aa: CASSQVQTGLYEKLFF; cdr3_nt: TGTGCCAGCAGCCAAGTCCAGACAGGGCTTTATGAAAAACTGTTTTTT; d_call: TRBD1; clone_size: NA; v_call: TRBV14; j_call: TRBJ1-4
cdr3_aa: CASSQEGTRGEKLFF; cdr3_nt: TGCGCCAGCAGCCAAGAGGGAACCCGAGGGGAAAAACTGTTTTTT; d_call: NA; clone_size: NA; v_call: TRBV4-3; j_call: TRBJ1-4
cdr3_aa: CATRKIQGGYGYTF; cdr3_nt: TGTGCCACCAGAAAGATACAGGGCGGCTATGGCTACACCTTC; d_call: NA; clone_size: NA; v_call: TRBV19; j_call: TRBJ1-2
cdr3_aa: CASSDRAYRNTEAFF; cdr3_nt: TGTGCCAGCAGTGACAGGGCTTATAGGAACACTGAAGCTTTCTTT; d_call: NA; clone_size: NA; v_call: TRBV6-1; j_call: TRBJ1-1
cdr3_aa: CASSLDRVQPQHF; cdr3_nt: TGTGCCAGCAGCTTAGACAGGGTTCAGCCCCAGCATTTT; d_call: NA; clone_size: once; v_call: TRBV11-2; j_call: TRBJ1-5
cdr3_aa: CASSPRTASGSYEQYF; cdr3_nt: TGCGCCAGCAGCCCCCGCACGGCTAGCGGGTCCTACGAGCAGTACTTC; d_call: TRBD2; clone_size: NA; v_call: TRBV5-1; j_call: TRBJ2-7
cdr3_aa: CASSRSQGVDSPLHF; cdr3_nt: TGTGCCAGCTCAAGATCACAGGGGGTAGATTCACCCCTCCACTTT; d_call: TRBD1; clone_size: NA; v_call: TRBV18; j_call: TRBJ1-6
cdr3_aa: CASSFTTGSNEQFF; cdr3_nt: TGCGCCAGCAGCTTCACGACAGGGAGCAATGAGCAGTTCTTC; d_call: TRBD1; clone_size: NA; v_call: TRBV5-1; j_call: TRBJ2-1
cdr3_aa: CASSLGAGGVLETQYF; cdr3_nt: TGTGCCAGCAGCTTAGGAGCGGGAGGCGTCTTGGAGACCCAGTACTTC; d_call: TRBD2; clone_size: NA; v_call: TRBV7-2; j_call: TRBJ2-5
cdr3_aa: CASSLRLAGSYEQYF; cdr3_nt: TGTGCCAGCAGCTTACGACTAGCGGGGTCCTACGAGCAGTACTTC; d_call: TRBD2; clone_size: NA; v_call: TRBV5-4; j_call: TRBJ2-7
cdr3_aa: CASSLSGGGSYEQYF; cdr3_nt: TGTGCCAGCAGTTTGTCCGGGGGGGGATCCTACGAGCAGTACTTC; d_call: TRBD2; clone_size: NA; v_call: TRBV27; j_call: TRBJ2-7
cdr3_aa: CASKETGTNEKLFF; cdr3_nt: TGTGCCAGTAAAGAGACAGGAACTAATGAAAAACTGTTTTTT; d_call: NA; clone_size: NA; v_call: TRBV19; j_call: TRBJ1-4
cdr3_aa: CASSLDLLFYGYTF; cdr3_nt: TGTGCCAGCAGCTTAGACTTACTCTTCTATGGCTACACCTTC; d_call: NA; clone_size: NA; v_call: TRBV7-9; j_call: TRBJ1-2